The present T cell receptor (beta chain) was sequenced within a study of T cells in Graves' hyperthyroidism and ophthalmopathy. V dropped 5 bases and J dropped 6; count of bases not matched to a gene: 12. Germline V gene sequence: CDR1 MDHEN, CDR2 SYDVKM. This CDR3 is built from 15 residues. This clonotype was observed at least ten times. TCR beta CDR3 regions were amplified from RNA. Initially, a first-round RT-PCR of the TCR CDR3 employed the HTBI primer set. TCRdb re-called the multiplex PCR reads through MiXCR, storing one row per CDR3 protein. Of 200,000 to 250,000 distinct CDR3 sequences listed, less than 20% are singletons.

The sample comprised blood. The V and J genes are TRBV28 and TRBJ2-5; 7 nucleotides agree with TRBD1. This receptor was obtained from a woman aged 18-30 years with Graves' ophthalmopathy. CDR3 coding DNA: TGTGCCAGCAGTCCTAACACAGGGGTCGGAAAGACCCAGTACTTC. It specifies CASSPNTGVGKTQYF.